The rows below give T cell receptor beta chains drawn from one sample of a study of cytomegalovirus exposure and HLA in healthy donors. TCRdb's table, derived via immunoSEQ multiplex PCR, lists solely in-frame clones and lacks some. The sample carries 150,000 or so clones, 82% recorded once. The sample taken for sequencing was PBMCs. Receptors originate from a male donor in good health and CMV-seropositive. Each CDR3 is given with its conserved first and last residue. Each record gives: clone size, D gene, J gene, V gene, CDR3 length, CDR3 protein, CDR3 DNA. The D gene is left open where the match is weak. Rows may omit the clone size; those that give it use once, few, many or a size class.

-,-,TRBJ2-7,TRBV28,14,CASTSTTLGGKQYF,TGTGCCAGCACCTCGACTACCCTCGGGGGAAAGCAGTACTTC
once,-,TRBJ2-6,TRBV5-6,16,CASSLGGLTGANGLTF,TGTGCCAGCAGCTTGGGGGGACTCACTGGGGCCAACGGCCTGACTTTC
-,TRBD1,TRBJ1-1,TRBV4-1,17,CASSQEGTGARSTEAFF,TGCGCCAGCAGCCAAGAGGGGACAGGGGCCCGGAGCACTGAAGCTTTCTTT
-,-,TRBJ1-1,TRBV7-6,14,CASSLGGGAGEAFF,TGTGCCAGCAGCTTAGGCGGGGGGGCAGGTGAAGCTTTCTTT
few,-,TRBJ1-2,TRBV5-4,12,CASSFGDYGYTF,TGTGCCAGCAGCTTCGGGGACTATGGCTACACCTTC
-,TRBD2,TRBJ2-1,TRBV30,15,CAWSPWTSGSNEQFF,TGTGCCTGGAGTCCATGGACTAGCGGGAGCAATGAGCAGTTCTTC
-,TRBD1,TRBJ1-1,TRBV2,16,CASWEGDRALNTEAFF,TGTGCCAGCTGGGAGGGGGACAGGGCCCTGAACACTGAAGCTTTCTTT
once,-,TRBJ1-2,TRBV11-2,14,CASSWNLQGRGYTF,TGTGCCAGCAGCTGGAATCTACAGGGACGGGGCTACACCTTC
-,-,TRBJ2-1,TRBV5-1,14,CASSLDLNSDEQFF,TGCGCCAGCAGCTTGGACCTTAACTCGGATGAGCAGTTCTTC
-,-,TRBJ1-2,TRBV5-1,13,CASSFQGNYGYTF,TGCGCCAGCAGCTTCCAGGGGAACTATGGCTACACCTTC
-,TRBD2,TRBJ2-1,TRBV7-7,15,CASSPGLAGGNEQFF,TGTGCCAGCAGTCCCGGACTAGCGGGAGGGAATGAGCAGTTCTTC
-,TRBD1,TRBJ2-3,TRBV10-1,14,CASSPGTATDTQYF,TGCGCCAGCAGCCCCGGGACAGCGACAGATACGCAGTATTTT
once,-,TRBJ1-5,TRBV7-8,14,CASSWAREDQPQHF,TGTGCCAGCAGCTGGGCGAGGGAAGATCAGCCCCAGCATTTT
-,-,TRBJ2-3,TRBV28,14,CASSFRQATDTQYF,TGTGCCAGCAGTTTCAGGCAGGCTACAGATACGCAGTATTTT
-,TRBD1,TRBJ2-2,TRBV29-1,14,CSVSGTGYTGELFF,TGCAGCGTTTCCGGGACAGGGTACACCGGGGAGCTGTTTTTT
-,TRBD1,TRBJ2-1,TRBV30,15,CAWSVRDRINNEQFF,TGTGCCTGGAGTGTAAGGGACAGGATAAACAATGAGCAGTTCTTC
-,-,TRBJ2-3,TRBV5-1,14,CASRPVGGADTQYF,TGCGCCAGCCGGCCGGTAGGGGGGGCAGATACGCAGTATTTT
-,TRBD2,TRBJ2-6,TRBV19,16,CASRTSGSTGANGLTF,TGTGCCAGTCGGACTAGCGGGAGTACTGGGGCCAACGGCCTGACTTTC
-,TRBD1,TRBJ1-2,TRBV14,15,CASSQDWTGHYGYTF,TGTGCCAGCAGCCAAGATTGGACAGGGCACTATGGCTACACCTTC
-,-,TRBJ1-5,TRBV2,13,CASSLSGEQPQHF,TGTGCCAGCAGTCTTTCCGGGGAGCAGCCCCAGCATTTT
-,TRBD2,TRBJ2-7,TRBV11-2,16,CASSGTSGSRAYEQYF,TGTGCCAGCAGCGGGACTAGCGGGAGTAGGGCCTACGAGCAGTACTTC
-,-,TRBJ2-2,TRBV9,15,CASSVVDSGTGELFF,TGTGCCAGCAGCGTAGTAGACTCCGGCACCGGGGAGCTGTTTTTT
-,TRBD1,TRBJ1-1,TRBV7-2,15,CASSLDRASNTEAFF,TGTGCCAGCAGCCTGGACAGGGCTTCGAACACTGAAGCTTTCTTT
-,-,TRBJ2-1,TRBV5-1,13,CASSLADYNEQFF,TGCGCCAGCAGCTTGGCAGATTACAATGAGCAGTTCTTC
-,-,TRBJ2-3,TRBV7-2,13,CASRELTTDTQYF,TGTGCCAGCAGAGAACTCACCACAGATACGCAGTATTTT
-,TRBD1,TRBJ2-7,TRBV4-1,14,CASSQRDRAYEQYF,TGCGCCAGCAGCCAGCGGGACAGGGCCTACGAGCAGTACTTC
-,-,TRBJ1-5,TRBV27,14,CASSLFEGTQPQHF,TGTGCCAGCAGTTTGTTCGAGGGAACTCAGCCCCAGCATTTT
-,-,TRBJ2-3,TRBV7-9,13,CASSPGSTDTQYF,TGTGCCAGCAGCCCCGGGAGTACAGATACGCAGTATTTT